A selection of T cell receptor beta chains follows, all from one sample in a study of cytomegalovirus exposure and HLA in healthy donors. Profiling relied on immunoSEQ multiplex PCR, and the TCRdb table lists in-frame clones only, not all of them. The sample holds under 90,000 clones. The sequencing sample was made of PBMCs. The receptor source for this set is a man aged 50 to 59 in good health and CMV-seropositive. The CDR3 runs from the conserved cysteine through the conserved F or W.

v_gene | CDR3aa
TRBV9 | CASSVGQGLGETQYF
TRBV5-4 | CASRKGGDPEAFF
TRBV2 | CASSRDRGRYTIYF
TRBV5-1 | CASSLNQVNTGELFF
TRBV11-2 | CASSLVGAGTDTQYF
TRBV6-5 | CASSLTVGVSRETQYF
TRBV19 | CASSLTDTQYF
TRBV18 | CASSPLPDRVETQYF
TRBV28 | CASTQGVANYGYTF
TRBV11-3 | CASSLRDEQFF
TRBV15 | CATSSDLAPGQGVSYEQYF
TRBV6-6 | CASSYAGGGYNEQFF
TRBV6-6 | CASRYDRGGNQPQHF
TRBV6-5 | CASSLDRVATEAFF
TRBV5-6 | CASSFWTAYQETQYF
TRBV5-4 | CASSPGQSASPLHF
TRBV6-4 | CASSDSGLNTGELFF
TRBV10-3 | CAIRAEDSSGNTIYF
TRBV30 | CASGHEIF
TRBV7-6 | CASSSRGGREGTGELFF
TRBV5-4 | CASSLYSVTEAFF
TRBV5-1 | CASSSGMGYGYTF
TRBV28 | CASRFPGQAFQPQHF
TRBV5-1 | CASSRGRGGNEKLFF
TRBV9 | CASSVGLAGGATQYF
TRBV2 | CASSRQGRTDTQYF
TRBV5-8 | CASSSDYNEQFF
TRBV27 | CASSGLFSPGTGLGYTF
TRBV5-4 | CASSPGGVEEKLFF
TRBV6-6 | CASSYSTEGGYGYTF
TRBV19 | CASRTSGTNEKLFF
TRBV10-1 | CAIPQGANEKLFF
TRBV21-1 | CASSKGGASGSSYNEQFF
TRBV27 | CASSLSKEGAGEQYF
TRBV7-8 | CASTTDRVSYEQYF
TRBV18 | CASSLGQQNTEAFF
TRBV10-3 | CAISGTGTYTEAFF
TRBV4-1 | CASSQSGTSGNLDIQYF
TRBV5-1 | CASSPPQNTGELFF
TRBV2 | CASSVAGGPYEQYF
TRBV10-2 | CASSGGYTGELFF
TRBV6-1 | CASSEGAGWTYNSPLHF
TRBV5-1 | CASSFGTGLNTQYF
TRBV5-1 | CASSFVDSDIQYF
TRBV7-3 | CASSPDSYSSYNEQFF
TRBV28 | CASGPGRAEQYF
TRBV2 | CASSWTLPGRETQYF
TRBV5-6 | CASSERNTIYF
TRBV7-9 | CASSGQGAYSNQPQHF
TRBV11-2 | CASSFGGKGEKLFF
TRBV2 | CASSNGTGGARPLHF
TRBV6-6 | CASTSIRGNWYQPQHF
TRBV5-7 | CASSFKKPEAFF